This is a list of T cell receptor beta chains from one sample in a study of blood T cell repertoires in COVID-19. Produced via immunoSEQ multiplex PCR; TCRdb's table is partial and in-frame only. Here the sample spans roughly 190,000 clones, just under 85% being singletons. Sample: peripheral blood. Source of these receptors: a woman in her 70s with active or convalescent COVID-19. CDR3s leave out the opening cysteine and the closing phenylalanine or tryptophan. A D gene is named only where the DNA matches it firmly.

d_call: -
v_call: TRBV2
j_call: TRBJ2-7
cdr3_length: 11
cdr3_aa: ASSPGNPYEQY

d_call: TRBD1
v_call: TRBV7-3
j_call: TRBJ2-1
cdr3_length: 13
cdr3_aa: ASSPYRGLTNEQF

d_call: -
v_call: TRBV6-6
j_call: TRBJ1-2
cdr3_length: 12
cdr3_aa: ASSYIGHYNGYT

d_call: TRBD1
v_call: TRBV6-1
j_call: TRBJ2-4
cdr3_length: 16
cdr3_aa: ASSALQGADGAKNIQY

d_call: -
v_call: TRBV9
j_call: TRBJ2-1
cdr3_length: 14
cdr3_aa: ASSVALAGSYNEQF

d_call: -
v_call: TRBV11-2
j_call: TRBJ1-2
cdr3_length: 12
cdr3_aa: ASSLREHNYGYT

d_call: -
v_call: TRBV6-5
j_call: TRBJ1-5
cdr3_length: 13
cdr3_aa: ASSYGNPGDQPQH

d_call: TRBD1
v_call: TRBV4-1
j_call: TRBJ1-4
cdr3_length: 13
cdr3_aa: ASSQSGTGAEKLF

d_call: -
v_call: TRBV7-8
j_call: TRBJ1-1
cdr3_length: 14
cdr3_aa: ASSLVSGAKNTEAF

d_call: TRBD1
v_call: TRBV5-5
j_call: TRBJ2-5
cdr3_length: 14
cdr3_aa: ASSPIYGTGRETQY

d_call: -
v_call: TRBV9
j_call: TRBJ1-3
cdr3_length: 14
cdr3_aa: ASSSGWGVSGNTIY

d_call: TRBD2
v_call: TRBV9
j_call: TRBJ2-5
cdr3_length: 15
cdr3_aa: ASSVATGLAGQETQY

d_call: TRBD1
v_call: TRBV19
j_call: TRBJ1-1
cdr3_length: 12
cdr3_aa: ASTYRGRGTEAF

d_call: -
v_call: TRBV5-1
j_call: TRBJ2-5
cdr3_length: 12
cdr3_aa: ASSLLSGAETQY

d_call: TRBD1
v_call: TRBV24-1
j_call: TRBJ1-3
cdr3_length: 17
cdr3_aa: APGLGDSLKDEGGNTIY

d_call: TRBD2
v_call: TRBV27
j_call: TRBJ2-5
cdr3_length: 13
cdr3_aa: ASSLSGRAGETQY

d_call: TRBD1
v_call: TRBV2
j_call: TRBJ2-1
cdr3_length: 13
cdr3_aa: ASSRTGNEYNEQF

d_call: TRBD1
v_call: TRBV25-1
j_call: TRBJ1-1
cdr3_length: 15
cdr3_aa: ASSEFTGGWGHTEAF

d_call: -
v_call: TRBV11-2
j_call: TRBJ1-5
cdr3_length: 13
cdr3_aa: ASSLGEGGTQPQH

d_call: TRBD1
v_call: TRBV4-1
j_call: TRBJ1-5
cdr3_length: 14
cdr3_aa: ASSRTTGGGIQPQH

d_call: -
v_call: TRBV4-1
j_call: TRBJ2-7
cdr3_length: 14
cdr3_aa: ASSQGSKGASYEQY

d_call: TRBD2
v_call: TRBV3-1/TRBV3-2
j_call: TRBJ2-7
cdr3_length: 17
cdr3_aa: ASSQEPGRGDTSTYEQY

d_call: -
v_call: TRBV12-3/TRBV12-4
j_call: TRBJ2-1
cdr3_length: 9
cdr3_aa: ASSLYNEQF

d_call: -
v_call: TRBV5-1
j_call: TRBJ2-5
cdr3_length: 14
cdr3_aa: ASNAGRARTKETQY

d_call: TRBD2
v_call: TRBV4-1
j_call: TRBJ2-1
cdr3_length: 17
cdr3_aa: ASSQEPLAGVSPYNEQF

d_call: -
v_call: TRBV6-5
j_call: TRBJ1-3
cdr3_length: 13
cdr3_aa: ASRDPGITGNTIY

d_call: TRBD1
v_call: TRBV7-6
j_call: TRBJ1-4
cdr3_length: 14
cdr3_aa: ASSFRAGGYNEKLF

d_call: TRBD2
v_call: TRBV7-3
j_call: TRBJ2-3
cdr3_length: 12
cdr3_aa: ASSSGLASDTQY

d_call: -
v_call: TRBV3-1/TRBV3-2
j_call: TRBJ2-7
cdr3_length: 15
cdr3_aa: ASSHGTGLAGAYEQY

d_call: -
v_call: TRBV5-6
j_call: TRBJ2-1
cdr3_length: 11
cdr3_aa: ASSVTGYNEQF

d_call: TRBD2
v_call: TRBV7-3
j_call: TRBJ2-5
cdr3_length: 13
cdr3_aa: ASSLIAGGPETQY

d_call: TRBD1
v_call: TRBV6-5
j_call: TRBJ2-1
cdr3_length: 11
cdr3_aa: ASSWAGGGEQF